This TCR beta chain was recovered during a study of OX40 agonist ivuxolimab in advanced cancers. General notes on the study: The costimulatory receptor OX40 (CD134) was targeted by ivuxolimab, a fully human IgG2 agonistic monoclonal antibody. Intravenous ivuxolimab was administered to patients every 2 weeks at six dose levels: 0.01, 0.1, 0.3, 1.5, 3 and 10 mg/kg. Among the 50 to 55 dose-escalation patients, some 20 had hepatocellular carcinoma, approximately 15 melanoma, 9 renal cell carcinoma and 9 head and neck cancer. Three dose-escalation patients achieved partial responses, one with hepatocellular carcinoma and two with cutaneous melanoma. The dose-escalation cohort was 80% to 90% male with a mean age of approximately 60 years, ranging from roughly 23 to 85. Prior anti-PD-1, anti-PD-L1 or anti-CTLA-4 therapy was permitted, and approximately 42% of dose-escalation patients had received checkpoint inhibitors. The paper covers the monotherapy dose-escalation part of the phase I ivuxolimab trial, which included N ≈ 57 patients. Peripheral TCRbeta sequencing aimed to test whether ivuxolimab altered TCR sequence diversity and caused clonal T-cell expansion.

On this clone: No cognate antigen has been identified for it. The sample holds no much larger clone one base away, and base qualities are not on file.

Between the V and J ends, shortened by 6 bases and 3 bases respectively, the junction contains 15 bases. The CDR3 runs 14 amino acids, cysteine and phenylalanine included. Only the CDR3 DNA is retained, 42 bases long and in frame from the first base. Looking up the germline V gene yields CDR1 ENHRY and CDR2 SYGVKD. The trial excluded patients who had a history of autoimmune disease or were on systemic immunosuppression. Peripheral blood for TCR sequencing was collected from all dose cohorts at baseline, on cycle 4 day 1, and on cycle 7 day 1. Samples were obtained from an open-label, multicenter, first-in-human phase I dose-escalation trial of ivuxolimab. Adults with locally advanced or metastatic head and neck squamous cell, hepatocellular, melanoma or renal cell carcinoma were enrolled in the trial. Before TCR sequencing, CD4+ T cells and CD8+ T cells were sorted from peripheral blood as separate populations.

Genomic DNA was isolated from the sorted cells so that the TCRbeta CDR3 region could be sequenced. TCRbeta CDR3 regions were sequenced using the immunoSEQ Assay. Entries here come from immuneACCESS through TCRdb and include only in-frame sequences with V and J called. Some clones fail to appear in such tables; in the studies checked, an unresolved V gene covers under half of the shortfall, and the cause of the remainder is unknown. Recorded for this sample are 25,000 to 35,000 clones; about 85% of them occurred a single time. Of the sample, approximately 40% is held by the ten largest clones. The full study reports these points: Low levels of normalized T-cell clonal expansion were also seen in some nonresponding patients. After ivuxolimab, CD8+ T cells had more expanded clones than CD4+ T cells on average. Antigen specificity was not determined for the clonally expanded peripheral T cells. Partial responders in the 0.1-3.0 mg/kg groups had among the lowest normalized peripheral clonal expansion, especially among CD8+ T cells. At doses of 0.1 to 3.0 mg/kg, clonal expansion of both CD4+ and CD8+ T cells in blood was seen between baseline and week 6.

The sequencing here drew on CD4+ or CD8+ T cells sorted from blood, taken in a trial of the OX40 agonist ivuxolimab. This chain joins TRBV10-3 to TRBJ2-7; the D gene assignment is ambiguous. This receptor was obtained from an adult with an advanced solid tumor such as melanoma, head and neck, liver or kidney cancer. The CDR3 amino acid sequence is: CAIRGTLVHYEQYF. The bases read TGTGCCATCAGGGGAACATTGGTCCACTACGAGCAGTACTTC.